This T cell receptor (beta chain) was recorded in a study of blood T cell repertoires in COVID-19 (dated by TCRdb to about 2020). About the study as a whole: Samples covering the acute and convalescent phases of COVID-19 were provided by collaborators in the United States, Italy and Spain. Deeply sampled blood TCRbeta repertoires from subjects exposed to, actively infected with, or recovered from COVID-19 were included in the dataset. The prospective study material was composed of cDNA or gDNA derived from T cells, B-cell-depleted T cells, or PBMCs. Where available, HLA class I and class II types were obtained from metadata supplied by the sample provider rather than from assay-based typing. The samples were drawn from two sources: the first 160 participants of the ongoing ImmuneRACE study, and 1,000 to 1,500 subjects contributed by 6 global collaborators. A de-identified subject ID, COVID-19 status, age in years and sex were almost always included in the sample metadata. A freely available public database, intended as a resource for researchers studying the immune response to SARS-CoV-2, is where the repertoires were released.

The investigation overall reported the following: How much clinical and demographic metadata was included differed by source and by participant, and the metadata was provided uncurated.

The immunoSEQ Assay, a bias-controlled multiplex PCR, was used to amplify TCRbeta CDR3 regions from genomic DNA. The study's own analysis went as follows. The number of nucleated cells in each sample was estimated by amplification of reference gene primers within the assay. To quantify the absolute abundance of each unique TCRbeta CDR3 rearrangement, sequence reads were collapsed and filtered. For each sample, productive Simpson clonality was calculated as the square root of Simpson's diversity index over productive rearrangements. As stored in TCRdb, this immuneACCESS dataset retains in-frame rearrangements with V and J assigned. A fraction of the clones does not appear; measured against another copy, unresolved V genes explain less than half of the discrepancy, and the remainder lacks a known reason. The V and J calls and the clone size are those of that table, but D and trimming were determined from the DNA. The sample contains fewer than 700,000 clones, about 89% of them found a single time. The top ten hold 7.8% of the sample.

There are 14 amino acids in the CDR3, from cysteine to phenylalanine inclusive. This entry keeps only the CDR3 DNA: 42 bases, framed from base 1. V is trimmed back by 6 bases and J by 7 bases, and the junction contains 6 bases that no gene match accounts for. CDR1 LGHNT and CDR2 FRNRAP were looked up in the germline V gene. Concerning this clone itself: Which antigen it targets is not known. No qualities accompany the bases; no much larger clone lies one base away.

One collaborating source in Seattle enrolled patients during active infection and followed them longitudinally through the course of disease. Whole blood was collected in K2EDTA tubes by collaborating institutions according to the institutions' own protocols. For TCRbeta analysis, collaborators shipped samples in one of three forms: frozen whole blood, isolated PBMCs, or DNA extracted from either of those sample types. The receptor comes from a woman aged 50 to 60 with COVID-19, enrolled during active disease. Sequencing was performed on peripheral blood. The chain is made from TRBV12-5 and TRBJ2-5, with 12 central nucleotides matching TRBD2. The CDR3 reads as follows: CASGTSGGRVTQYF. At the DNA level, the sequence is TGTGCTAGTGGCACTAGCGGGGGGAGGGTGACCCAGTACTTC. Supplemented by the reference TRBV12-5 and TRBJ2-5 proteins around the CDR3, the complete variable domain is DARVTQTPRHKVTEMGQEVTMRCQPILGHNTVFWYRQTMMQGLELLAYFRNRAPLDDSGMPKDRFSAEMPDATLATLKIQPSEPRDSAVYFCASGTSGGRVTQYFGPGTRLLVL.